These T cell receptor beta chains were read from a single sample in a study of a mutant IDH1 vaccine in newly diagnosed glioma. Measured with immunoSEQ multiplex PCR; TCRdb has only the in-frame clones, and not every one. The data contain tens of thousands of clones, approximately 84% of them seen just once; the ten biggest clones take up approximately 9.5%. The antigens of these receptors remain unknown. Material: PBMCs, obtained from a glioma patient whose treatment included an IDH1 peptide vaccine. The receptors were gathered from a woman between 50 and 59 years old with glioma. CDR3s include the opening cysteine and the closing phenylalanine or tryptophan. Fields, in order: clone size, J gene, V gene, D gene, CDR3 DNA, CDR3 protein. The D gene is left open where the match is weak. Size values are once, few and many counts, or a class for expanded clones, and some rows have none.

abundance: .
j_gene: TRBJ1-5
v_gene: TRBV7-9
d_gene: .
CDR3nt: TGTGCCAGCAGCGCGTCGACAGGTTTGAGCAATCAGCCCCAGCATTTT
CDR3aa: CASSASTGLSNQPQHF

abundance: few
j_gene: TRBJ2-7
v_gene: TRBV6-1
d_gene: .
CDR3nt: TGTGCCAGCAGTGAATTTAACAGTCCCTACGAGCAGTACTTC
CDR3aa: CASSEFNSPYEQYF

abundance: .
j_gene: TRBJ1-3
v_gene: TRBV11-2
d_gene: TRBD1
CDR3nt: TGTGCCAGCAGCTTCACACCGGGACAGGGAATCGGAAACACCATATATTTT
CDR3aa: CASSFTPGQGIGNTIYF

abundance: .
j_gene: TRBJ1-6
v_gene: TRBV27
d_gene: .
CDR3nt: TGTGCCAGCAGTTTGTCAGCCGACCATAATTCACCCCTCCACTTT
CDR3aa: CASSLSADHNSPLHF

abundance: .
j_gene: TRBJ2-1
v_gene: TRBV19
d_gene: TRBD1
CDR3nt: TGTGCCAGTAGTACCGGGACAGTCTACAATGAGCAGTTCTTC
CDR3aa: CASSTGTVYNEQFF

abundance: .
j_gene: TRBJ2-1
v_gene: TRBV5-4
d_gene: TRBD2
CDR3nt: TGTGCCAGCAGCTTGGTCGGGGGGGAGTACAATGAGCAGTTCTTC
CDR3aa: CASSLVGGEYNEQFF

abundance: .
j_gene: TRBJ2-7
v_gene: TRBV7-2
d_gene: TRBD2
CDR3nt: TGTGCCAGCAGCTTGGGACTAGCGGGCTACGAGCAGTACTTC
CDR3aa: CASSLGLAGYEQYF

abundance: .
j_gene: TRBJ1-1
v_gene: TRBV4-1
d_gene: .
CDR3nt: TGCGCCAGCAGCCAACTAGGTTGGGCTTTCTTT
CDR3aa: CASSQLGWAFF

abundance: .
j_gene: TRBJ1-1
v_gene: TRBV6-5
d_gene: .
CDR3nt: TGTGCCAGCAGCCAAAACCCGGACACTGAAGCTTTCTTT
CDR3aa: CASSQNPDTEAFF

abundance: .
j_gene: TRBJ2-2
v_gene: TRBV2
d_gene: TRBD1
CDR3nt: TGTGCCAGCAGTGAGGACAGGGGGGTCGTCACCGGGGAGCTGTTTTTT
CDR3aa: CASSEDRGVVTGELFF

abundance: .
j_gene: TRBJ1-1
v_gene: TRBV2
d_gene: .
CDR3nt: TGTGCCAGCAGTCAACAGGCGAACACTGAAGCTTTCTTT
CDR3aa: CASSQQANTEAFF

abundance: .
j_gene: TRBJ2-5
v_gene: TRBV5-4
d_gene: TRBD2
CDR3nt: TGTGCCAGCAGCTTCGCACCTAGCGGGGGCCAAGAGACCCAGTACTTC
CDR3aa: CASSFAPSGGQETQYF

abundance: .
j_gene: TRBJ1-5
v_gene: TRBV28
d_gene: .
CDR3nt: TGTGCCAGCAGTTTTCAGTCCAGGGGCAATCAGCCCCAGCATTTT
CDR3aa: CASSFQSRGNQPQHF

abundance: .
j_gene: TRBJ2-2
v_gene: TRBV12-5
d_gene: .
CDR3nt: TGTGCTAGTGGTTTGCGCCAAACAGGGAACACCGGGGAGCTGTTTTTT
CDR3aa: CASGLRQTGNTGELFF

abundance: .
j_gene: TRBJ2-7
v_gene: TRBV28
d_gene: .
CDR3nt: TGTGCCAGCAGTTTAGGAAACTCCTACGAGCAGTACTTC
CDR3aa: CASSLGNSYEQYF

abundance: .
j_gene: TRBJ1-1
v_gene: TRBV19
d_gene: .
CDR3nt: TGTGCCAGTAGTTCATACTCCAGGGAGATGGCGGACACTGAAGCTTTCTTT
CDR3aa: CASSSYSREMADTEAFF

abundance: .
j_gene: TRBJ2-7
v_gene: TRBV10-1
d_gene: TRBD2
CDR3nt: TGCGCCAGCAGTGAGTCCAGCGGGGGGGCCTACGAGCAGTACTTC
CDR3aa: CASSESSGGAYEQYF

abundance: .
j_gene: TRBJ1-1
v_gene: TRBV2
d_gene: TRBD1
CDR3nt: TGTGCCAGCAGCGGACAGGGGCTCACTGAAGCTTTCTTT
CDR3aa: CASSGQGLTEAFF

abundance: .
j_gene: TRBJ1-2
v_gene: TRBV29-1
d_gene: .
CDR3nt: TGCAGCGTTGACGAGGGCTTGACTACTAACTATGGCTACACCTTC
CDR3aa: CSVDEGLTTNYGYTF

abundance: .
j_gene: TRBJ1-1
v_gene: TRBV27
d_gene: .
CDR3nt: TGTGCCAGCAAGAGTGGGGGCCAGGCGAACACTGAAGCTTTCTTT
CDR3aa: CASKSGGQANTEAFF

abundance: .
j_gene: TRBJ1-3
v_gene: TRBV7-9
d_gene: TRBD1
CDR3nt: TGTGCCAGCAGCCAGATTCAGGACAGGGACAACACCATATATTTT
CDR3aa: CASSQIQDRDNTIYF

abundance: .
j_gene: TRBJ1-1
v_gene: TRBV5-4
d_gene: TRBD1
CDR3nt: TGTGCCAGCAGCTCGGGACAGGGGGTGAACACTGAAGCTTTCTTT
CDR3aa: CASSSGQGVNTEAFF

abundance: once
j_gene: TRBJ2-3
v_gene: TRBV23-1
d_gene: .
CDR3nt: TGCGCCAGCAGTAAAAGAAGACAGTGTGCTAGCACAGATACGCAGTATTTT
CDR3aa: CASSKRRQCASTDTQYF

abundance: .
j_gene: TRBJ1-1
v_gene: TRBV6-5
d_gene: .
CDR3nt: TGTGCCAGCAGTTACGCGTCCCGGGGGGACACTGAAGCTTTCTTT
CDR3aa: CASSYASRGDTEAFF

abundance: .
j_gene: TRBJ1-5
v_gene: TRBV6-1
d_gene: .
CDR3nt: TGTGCCAGCAGTGAAGACAATCAGCCCCAGCATTTT
CDR3aa: CASSEDNQPQHF

abundance: .
j_gene: TRBJ1-1
v_gene: TRBV19
d_gene: .
CDR3nt: TGTGCCAGTAGTATAGATCGGGACACTGAAGCTTTCTTT
CDR3aa: CASSIDRDTEAFF

abundance: .
j_gene: TRBJ1-3
v_gene: TRBV6-5
d_gene: .
CDR3nt: TGTGCCAGCAGGACAGGAGCCTCTGGAAACACCATATATTTT
CDR3aa: CASRTGASGNTIYF

abundance: .
j_gene: TRBJ1-5
v_gene: TRBV5-1
d_gene: .
CDR3nt: TGCGCCAGCAGCTTGGAGGGGCAGGGCAGCAATCAGCCCCAGCATTTT
CDR3aa: CASSLEGQGSNQPQHF

abundance: .
j_gene: TRBJ1-2
v_gene: TRBV6-4
d_gene: .
CDR3nt: TGTGCCAGCAGTGATGCCGGATTCTATGGCTACACCTTC
CDR3aa: CASSDAGFYGYTF

abundance: .
j_gene: TRBJ1-2
v_gene: TRBV27
d_gene: TRBD1
CDR3nt: TGTGCCAGCAGAGAGACAGGGGGCGCGAGGGGCTACACCTTC
CDR3aa: CASRETGGARGYTF

abundance: few
j_gene: TRBJ1-4
v_gene: TRBV7-3
d_gene: .
CDR3nt: TGTGCCAGCAGCTCGAGCGGGGCAACCGGAGAAAAACTGTTTTTT
CDR3aa: CASSSSGATGEKLFF

abundance: .
j_gene: TRBJ2-1
v_gene: TRBV5-1
d_gene: .
CDR3nt: TGCGCCAGCAGCTTGGATTCCGGGGGCGGGAATGAGCAGTTCTTC
CDR3aa: CASSLDSGGGNEQFF

abundance: .
j_gene: TRBJ2-3
v_gene: TRBV19
d_gene: .
CDR3nt: TGTGCCAGTAGTACAAGCAGCCGGGACGGAAGGTCCCCCACAGATACGCAGTATTTT
CDR3aa: CASSTSSRDGRSPTDTQYF

abundance: few
j_gene: TRBJ1-1
v_gene: TRBV27
d_gene: .
CDR3nt: TGTGCCAGCAGTTTCGTGCGGGGCACTGAAGCTTTCTTT
CDR3aa: CASSFVRGTEAFF

abundance: .
j_gene: TRBJ2-3
v_gene: TRBV18
d_gene: .
CDR3nt: TGTGCCAGCTCACCATCAGGGGATACGCAGTATTTT
CDR3aa: CASSPSGDTQYF

abundance: .
j_gene: TRBJ1-1
v_gene: TRBV5-1
d_gene: .
CDR3nt: TGCGCCAGCACTTTGATTTACTCCCACACTGAAGCTTTCTTT
CDR3aa: CASTLIYSHTEAFF

abundance: .
j_gene: TRBJ1-1
v_gene: TRBV9
d_gene: TRBD1
CDR3nt: TGTGCCAGCAGCGTAGAAGACAGGGGGACTGAAGCTTTCTTT
CDR3aa: CASSVEDRGTEAFF

abundance: .
j_gene: TRBJ2-5
v_gene: TRBV6-5
d_gene: .
CDR3nt: TGTGCCAGCAGTTACTCTCGCTGGCCCGAACAAGAGACCCAGTACTTC
CDR3aa: CASSYSRWPEQETQYF

abundance: .
j_gene: TRBJ2-5
v_gene: TRBV5-1
d_gene: TRBD1
CDR3nt: TGCGCCAGCAGCGGGTCGACAGGGTTCGTCCAAGAGACCCAGTACTTC
CDR3aa: CASSGSTGFVQETQYF

abundance: .
j_gene: TRBJ1-2
v_gene: TRBV4-2
d_gene: .
CDR3nt: TGTGCCAGCAGCCAGGGGGAGGACCGTGCCTATGGCTACACCTTC
CDR3aa: CASSQGEDRAYGYTF

abundance: .
j_gene: TRBJ1-2
v_gene: TRBV7-2
d_gene: TRBD1
CDR3nt: TGTGCCAGCAGCTCCGGACAGGGCCAGGGCTACACCTTC
CDR3aa: CASSSGQGQGYTF

abundance: .
j_gene: TRBJ1-1
v_gene: TRBV10-1
d_gene: .
CDR3nt: TGCGCCAGCAGTGAGTCTCGGGACACTGAAGCTTTCTTT
CDR3aa: CASSESRDTEAFF

abundance: .
j_gene: TRBJ2-1
v_gene: TRBV29-1
d_gene: .
CDR3nt: TGCAGCGCCCGGGGGATATACAATGAGCAGTTCTTC
CDR3aa: CSARGIYNEQFF

abundance: few
j_gene: TRBJ2-1
v_gene: TRBV28
d_gene: .
CDR3nt: TGTGCCAGCATCGACCCTCGACAGCCAAGGAAGCAGTTCTTC
CDR3aa: CASIDPRQPRKQFF

abundance: .
j_gene: TRBJ1-2
v_gene: TRBV6-6
d_gene: .
CDR3nt: TGTGCCAGCAGTTACTCGCTCGGCAGTAACTATGGCTACACCTTC
CDR3aa: CASSYSLGSNYGYTF